This TCR beta chain was retrieved from a study of blood T cells in healthy people across ages. Study results and limitations: Estimated diversity, derived from one million T cells, was regarded as an underestimate.

A second PCR of about 7 to 12 cycles used a sample-barcoded 5' primer and a J-beta primer mix. TCRdb ran MiXCR on the 5' RACE reads and lists one entry per CDR3 protein. The sample lists some 710,000 distinct CDR3 sequences, 35% to 60% occurring once. On this clonotype itself: The antigen is undetermined. This clone may be a read error of a much larger clone one base away.

V shed 7 bases and J shed 4 bases, with 17 bases lying between them. The CDR3 covers 14 residues. Germline-derived CDR1 and CDR2 are MDHEN and SYDVKM. The source is a man older than 75 in good health. The rearrangement uses TRBV28 and TRBJ2-7; unclear D gene. Source material: blood. This chain's CDR3 is CASNPSYVEYEQYF. DNA for the CDR3: TGTGCCAGCAATCCTTCGTATGTCGAATACGAGCAGTACTTC.